The 26 T cell receptor beta chains reported below all come from one sample, sequenced in a study of breast tumors, draining lymph nodes, adjacent tissues. TCRdb re-called the multiplex PCR reads through MiXCR, storing one row per CDR3 protein. The data contain about 89,000 distinct CDR3 sequences, over 25% of them singletons. Samples came from axillary lymph nodes draining the breast cancer. The sample taken for sequencing was axillary lymph node tissue. All receptors derive from a female donor with breast cancer. Some clones in this sample may be carry-over from other donors' samples.

On this clonotype itself: A single base separates this from a much larger clone, so it may be a read error. J is TRBJ2-7 and V is TRBV6-5; 7 bases align to TRBD2. Germline loops: CDR1 MNHEY, CDR2 SVGAGI. The CDR3 has 15 amino acids. CDR3 in DNA: TGTGCCAGCAGTCACTCGCTAGCGGTGGCGGGTGGGCAGTACTTC. As protein: CASSHSLAVAGGQYF.

This clonotype was detected only a few times. A junction end diverges from the germline sequence, so it may reflect a read error. This chain links TRBV6-2 or TRBV6-3 with TRBJ2-5; no clear D gene. Germline CDR1 is MNHEY and CDR2 is SVGEGT. The CDR3 has 15 residues. CDR3 nucleotides: TGTGCCAGCAGTCACTCGCGAAGCTCAGTGGAGACCCAGTACTTC. Protein: CASSHSRSSVETQYF.

This clonotype showed up just a few times. This chain uses TRBV25-1 with TRBJ1-6; D remains unclear. The CDR3 runs 15 residues. Deletions cut 3 bases from V and 13 bases from J, with 19 bases between. Per germline, CDR1 MGHDK and CDR2 SYGVNS. The CDR3 sequence is CASSDPKTGNPPLHF. CDR3 DNA: TGTGCCAGCAGTGACCCCAAGACCGGCAACCCCCCCCTCCACTTT.

On this clonotype itself: A much more abundant neighbour one base away suggests this may be a read error. The chain recombines TRBV6-5 with TRBJ2-5; TRBD2 might be the D (7 bases). Trimming pared 5 bases from V and 5 bases from J, leaving 15 bases between. CDR1 and CDR2 from the germline V gene are MNHEY and SVGAGI. This CDR3 is 14 amino acids long. The CDR3 reads CASSHGGRGETQYF. The CDR3 nucleotides are TGTGCCAGCAGTCACGGAGGGAGGGGGGAGACCCAGTACTTC.

This clonotype was counted at least ten times. This rearrangement joins TRBV7-6 to TRBJ2-5, with 9 bases that match TRBD2. CDR3 length: 18 amino acids. The J segment lost 1 base and the V segment lost 2 bases, leaving 11 bases of the junction unmatched. Germline CDR1 and CDR2: SGHVS and FNYEAQ. For the CDR3, the DNA is TGTGCCAGCAGCTTAAGAGGGGACGGCGGGAGGGTCCAAGAGACCCAGTACTTC. Translation: CASSLRGDGGRVQETQYF.

Many counts were recorded for this clonotype. V usage is TRBV20-1 and J usage is TRBJ2-6; the D gene is possibly TRBD1 (6 bases). Germline V gene sequence: CDR1 DFQATT, CDR2 SNEGSKA (reference sequence). This CDR3 spans 15 amino acids. Trimming removed 6 bases at V and 4 bases at J, with 16 bases between. CDR3 region: CSAVGASAGANVLTF. CDR3 bases: TGCAGTGCCGTGGGGGCCTCGGCAGGGGCCAACGTCCTGACTTTC.

A note on this clonotype: At one end the junction does not follow the germline gene, possibly because of a read error. The V and J genes are TRBV4-3 and TRBJ1-2, with a possible D match to TRBD1 (5 bases). Germline V lookup: CDR1 LGHNA, CDR2 YSLEER. The length of the CDR3 is 15 residues. DNA of the CDR3: TGCGCCAGCAGCCCATCCCACCGGGCAGGGAGCGGCTACGCCTTC. Its translation: CASSPSHRAGSGYAF.

This clonotype was seen more than once but under ten times. A single base separates this from a much larger clone, so it may be a read error. The chain uses TRBV20-1 and TRBJ2-1; unclear D gene. This CDR3 is 14 amino acids long. Germline CDR1 reads DFQATT; CDR2 reads SNEGSKA (reference sequence). V was shortened by 0 bases and J by 9 bases, with 15 bases between the two germline ends. CDR3 bases: TGCAGTGCTAGAGATGATGCGGCGTTGGCTGAGCAGTTCTTC. Translating it yields CSARDDAALAEQFF.

Concerning this clonotype: This is likely a read error, given that the CDR3 carries no conserved phenylalanine or tryptophan at its end. The rearrangement joins TRBV5-1 to TRBJ1-1; D uncertain. The CDR3 covers 13 residues. V was cut by 2 bases and J by 1 base, with 6 bases left in between. Germline V gene lookup returns CDR1 SGHRS and CDR2 YFSETQ. CDR3 region: CASSLGRNTEAFS. CDR3 coding DNA: TGCGCCAGCAGCTTAGGGAGGAACACTGAAGCTTTCTCT.

This clonotype was observed at least ten times. The V gene is TRBV28, the J gene TRBJ2-7; perhaps TRBD1 as D (6 bases). This CDR3 is 14 amino acids long. Germline V lookup: CDR1 MDHEN, CDR2 SYDVKM. V was shortened by 6 bases and J by 0 bases, with 12 bases between the two germline ends. DNA for the CDR3: TGTGCCAGCAGAAGAAGGGACAACTCCTACGAGCAGTACTTC. Amino acid sequence: CASRRRDNSYEQYF.

This clonotype was counted many times. V gene TRBV7-2 combines with J gene TRBJ2-7; 7 nucleotides line up with TRBD1. V was pared by 4 bases and J by 3 bases, with 3 bases of the junction left unmatched. Germline CDR1 is SGHTA and CDR2 is FQGNSA. The CDR3 extends over 13 amino acids. CDR3 bases: TGTGCCAGCAGCTCCGGGACAGACTACGAGCAGTACTTC. Translating gives CASSSGTDYEQYF.

Many counts were recorded for this clonotype. The chain links TRBV28 to TRBJ2-3; 11 positions agree with TRBD2. The CDR3 loop spans 14 amino acids. With V trimmed by 10 bases and J by 4 bases, 7 bases remained unmatched. Germline V gives CDR1 MDHEN, CDR2 SYDVKM. As DNA, the CDR3 is TGTGCCACCCGGACTAGCGGGTCTCCAGATACGCAGTATTTT. Protein product: CATRTSGSPDTQYF.

The gene calls are TRBV11-2 and TRBJ2-1; 8 bases line up with TRBD2. CDR3 size: 14 residues. Per germline, CDR1 SGHAT and CDR2 FQNNGV. Trimming removed 4 bases from V and 7 bases from J; junction bases left unmatched: 6. The CDR3 loop reads CASSWGSSGNEQFF. The CDR3 DNA is TGTGCCAGCAGCTGGGGGTCTAGCGGGAATGAGCAGTTCTTC.

In its sample, this clonotype was seen many times. The chain carries TRBV3-1 and TRBJ2-2; D is uncertain. CDR1 and CDR2 (germline): LGHDT, YNNKEL (reference sequence). The CDR3 spans 15 residues. Trimming took off 2 bases at V and 5 bases at J, with 12 bases between the two ends. The CDR3: CASSQLSLETGELFF. DNA for the CDR3: TGTGCCAGCAGCCAACTCTCGCTAGAGACCGGGGAGCTGTTTTTT.

This clonotype has ten or more counts. The gene calls are TRBV4-2 and TRBJ2-1, with TRBD2 matching over 9 bases. The CDR3 consists of 20 residues. The V gene end was trimmed by 1 base and the J gene end by 5 bases; junction bases not matched to a gene: 18. CDR1 and CDR2 from the germline V gene are LGHNA and YNFKEQ. This chain's CDR3 is CASSQVSTGAVAGENNEQFF. Written as DNA, the CDR3 is TGTGCCAGCAGCCAAGTTAGTACAGGTGCGGTAGCGGGAGAGAACAATGAGCAGTTCTTC.

CDR3 DNA sequence: TGTGCCAGCAGTGAGGGACAGGGGATCGCTAACTATGGCTACACCTTC. This encodes CASSEGQGIANYGYTF. V gene TRBV2 combines with J gene TRBJ1-2; 10 bases are a match to TRBD1. The V gene's germline CDR1 is SNHLY and CDR2 FYNNEI. The CDR3 has 16 residues. With 3 bases clipped from V and 0 bases from J, the junction kept 4 bases outside the gene matches.

In its sample, this clonotype was seen many times. The junction departs from the called germline gene at one end, perhaps through a read error. This chain uses TRBV11-3 with TRBJ2-3; TRBD2 agrees at 11 bases. The CDR3 is 15 amino acids. Germline V CDR1 and CDR2: SGHNT, YENEEA. This CDR3 reads CASSLLAGGTDAQYF. CDR3 coding DNA: TGTGCCAGCAGCTTACTAGCGGGAGGCACAGATGCGCAGTATTTT.

Of note for this clonotype: This clone may be a read error of a much larger clone one base away. The V call is TRBV6-1, the J call TRBJ1-5; D is perhaps TRBD1 (5 bases). The CDR3 runs 18 residues. The germline CDR1 and CDR2 sequences are MNHNS and SASEGT. With 5 bases removed from V and 0 bases from J, the gap between germline ends came to 20 bases. The CDR3 DNA follows: TGTGCCAGCAGTCAATCAGAGGGGCCTTCCTATAGCAATCAGCCCCAGCATTTT. Encoded protein: CASSQSEGPSYSNQPQHF.

Ten or more counts support this clonotype. This rearrangement joins TRBV4-3 to TRBJ2-5; D perhaps matches TRBD2 (5 bases). V was trimmed by 4 bases and J by 5 bases, leaving 11 bases between them. This CDR3 is built from 13 residues. Germline CDR1 and CDR2: LGHNA and YSLEER. CDR3: CASSPVTGETQYF. Here the CDR3 DNA reads TGCGCCAGCAGCCCCGTAACGGGGGAGACCCAGTACTTC.

There are many counts of this clonotype. This rearrangement joins TRBV6-2 or TRBV6-3 to TRBJ2-7; the D gene is possibly TRBD2 (5 bases). V was clipped by 6 bases and J by 7 bases, with 19 bases between them. Germline CDR1 and CDR2: MNHEY and SVGEGT. The CDR3 loop spans 14 amino acids. CDR3 nucleotide sequence: TGTGCCAGCAGCAGGACTCCCACTCGGTGGGAGCAGTACTTC. It codes for CASSRTPTRWEQYF.

This clonotype was seen many times. This chain uses TRBV2 with TRBJ2-1; D is uncertain. Trimming pared 7 bases from V and 0 bases from J, leaving 10 bases between. Per the germline V gene, CDR1 is SNHLY and CDR2 is FYNNEI. The CDR3 covers 14 residues. The DNA of the CDR3 is TGTGCCAGCAATGACGGACCCTCCTACAATGAGCAGTTCTTC. It encodes CASNDGPSYNEQFF. Filled out from reference TRBV2 and TRBJ2-1, the complete variable domain reads EPEVTQTPSHQVTQMGQEVILRCVPISNHLYFYWYRQILGQKVEFLVSFYNNEISEKSEIFDDQFSVERPDGSNFTLKIRSTKLEDSAMYFCASNDGPSYNEQFFGPGTRLTVL.

The rearrangement uses TRBV30 and TRBJ2-1, with 8 positions matching TRBD2. The germline V gene encodes CDR1 GTSNPN and CDR2 SVGIG (reference sequence). The CDR3 spans 18 residues. V lost 3 bases and J lost 4; bases outside the gene matches: 17. CDR3 sequence (DNA): TGTGCCTGGAGGGGCAGGGGTCTAAGCGGGAGCTTTTACAATGAGCAGTTCTTC. Its protein is CAWRGRGLSGSFYNEQFF.

About this clonotype itself: Likely a read error: the CDR3 ends without its conserved phenylalanine or tryptophan. This sequence joins TRBV5-1 and TRBJ2-7; tentative D call: TRBD1 (6 bases). This CDR3 is built from 14 residues. The germline CDR1 and CDR2 sequences are SGHRS and YFSETQ. The V end was cut by 0 bases, the J end by 6 bases, with 13 bases between. DNA of the CDR3: TGCGCCAGCAGCTTGGAACAGGGTCACTGCGAGCAGTACCTC. This encodes CASSLEQGHCEQYL.

The chain carries TRBV7-8 and TRBJ1-5; 8 bases match TRBD1. J gave up 3 bases and V 6 bases, and 13 bases lay outside the gene matches. The CDR3 loop spans 17 amino acids. Germline V CDR1 and CDR2: SGHVS, FQNEAQ. The CDR3 DNA reads as TGTGCCAGCAGTTTTGTGTCGGACAGGGTGAACAATCAGCCCCAGCATTTT. This gives the protein CASSFVSDRVNNQPQHF.

The chain recombines TRBV6-2 or TRBV6-3 with TRBJ1-2; D gene uncertain. Trimming shortened V by 5 bases and J by 8 bases, and 15 bases separated the two germline ends. There are 13 residues in the CDR3. Germline V lookup: CDR1 MNHEY, CDR2 SVGEGT. Here the CDR3 DNA reads TGTGCCAGCAGTCCCCACTACACCGAAGGCTACACCTTC. Protein sequence: CASSPHYTEGYTF.

This clonotype was observed many times. The V call is TRBV6-1, the J call TRBJ1-2; 7 nucleotides line up with TRBD1. Germline V CDR1 and CDR2: MNHNS, SASEGT. The CDR3 runs to 14 residues. After removal of 5 bases from V and 0 bases from J, the junction contained 3 bases not matched to a gene. CDR3 sequence (DNA): TGTGCCAGCAGTAGCGACAGGGCTAACTATGGCTACACCTTC. It encodes CASSSDRANYGYTF.